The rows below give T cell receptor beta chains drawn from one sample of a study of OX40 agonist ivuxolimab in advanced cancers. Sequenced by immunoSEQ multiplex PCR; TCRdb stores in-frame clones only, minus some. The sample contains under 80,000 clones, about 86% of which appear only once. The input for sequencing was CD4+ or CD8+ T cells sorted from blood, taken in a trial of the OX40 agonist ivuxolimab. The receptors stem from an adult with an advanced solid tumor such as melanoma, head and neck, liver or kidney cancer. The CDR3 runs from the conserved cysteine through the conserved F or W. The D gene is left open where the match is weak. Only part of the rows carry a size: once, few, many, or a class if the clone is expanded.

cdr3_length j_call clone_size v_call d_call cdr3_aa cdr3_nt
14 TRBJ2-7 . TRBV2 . CASSSGSLSYEQYF TGTGCCAGCAGCTCCGGGAGTCTCTCCTACGAGCAGTACTTC
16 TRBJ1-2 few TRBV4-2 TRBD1 CASSHPTGGAFYGYTF TGTGCCAGCAGCCATCCGACAGGGGGCGCATTCTATGGCTACACCTTC
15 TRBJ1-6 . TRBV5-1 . CASSLAVGVGSPLHF TGCGCCAGCAGCTTGGCCGTGGGGGTGGGCTCACCCCTCCACTTT
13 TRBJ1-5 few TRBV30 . CAWGGQHNQPQHF TGTGCCTGGGGCGGACAGCACAATCAGCCCCAGCATTTT
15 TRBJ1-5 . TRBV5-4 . CASSLRVTQNQPQHF TGTGCCAGCAGCTTGCGAGTTACCCAAAATCAGCCCCAGCATTTT
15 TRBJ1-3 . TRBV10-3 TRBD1 CAIGGQANSGNTIYF TGTGCCATCGGTGGACAGGCCAATTCTGGAAACACCATATATTTT
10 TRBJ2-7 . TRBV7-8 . CASSNYEQYF TGTGCCAGCAGCAACTACGAGCAGTACTTC
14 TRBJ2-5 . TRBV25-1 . CASSDLQLWETQYF TGTGCCAGCAGTGATCTACAACTGTGGGAGACCCAGTACTTC
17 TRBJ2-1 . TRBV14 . CASSQEKGARGNNEQFF TGTGCCAGCAGCCAAGAAAAGGGGGCGCGGGGGAACAATGAGCAGTTCTTC
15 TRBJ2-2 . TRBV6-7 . CASSYRHNPPGELFF TGTGCCAGCAGTTACCGACACAATCCCCCCGGGGAGCTGTTTTTT
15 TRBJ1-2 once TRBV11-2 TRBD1 CASTIRGQANYGYTF TGTGCCAGCACCATTCGGGGACAGGCTAACTATGGCTACACCTTC
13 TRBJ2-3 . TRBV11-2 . CASSLDVGDTQYF TGTGCCAGCAGCTTAGATGTGGGAGATACGCAGTATTTT
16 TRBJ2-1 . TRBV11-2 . CASSLVAGAGGNEQFF TGTGCCAGCAGCTTAGTGGCGGGGGCGGGTGGCAATGAGCAGTTCTTC
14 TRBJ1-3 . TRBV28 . CASSLFRSGNTIYF TGTGCCAGCAGTTTATTCCGCTCTGGAAACACCATATATTTT
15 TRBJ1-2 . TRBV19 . CASSILKAEGKGYTF TGTGCCAGTAGTATATTGAAGGCAGAGGGTAAAGGCTACACCTTC
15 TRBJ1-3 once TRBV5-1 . CASSLVGRGGNTIYF TGCGCCAGCAGCTTGGTCGGCAGGGGTGGAAACACCATATATTTT
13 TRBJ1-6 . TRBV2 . CASSFSGNSPLHF TGTGCCAGCAGTTTTTCCGGCAATTCACCCCTCCACTTT
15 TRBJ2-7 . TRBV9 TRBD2 CASSVGRGKWNEQYF TGTGCCAGCAGCGTAGGGCGGGGGAAATGGAACGAGCAGTACTTC
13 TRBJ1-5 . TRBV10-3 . CASLGRALQPQHF TGTGCCAGCCTCGGGAGGGCTTTACAGCCCCAGCATTTT
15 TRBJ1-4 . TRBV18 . CASSQIHGGREKLFF TGTGCCAGCTCACAGATTCACGGAGGTCGTGAAAAACTGTTTTTT
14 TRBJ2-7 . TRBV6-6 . CASSYSGVTYEQYF TGTGCCAGCAGTTACTCGGGTGTTACCTACGAGCAGTACTTC
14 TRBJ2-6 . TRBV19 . CASKDGSGANVLTF TGTGCCAGTAAGGACGGCTCTGGGGCCAACGTCCTGACTTTC
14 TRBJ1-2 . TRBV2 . CASAAGALRYGYTF TGTGCCAGCGCGGCGGGGGCCCTGAGATATGGCTACACCTTC
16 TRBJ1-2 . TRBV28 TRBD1 CASSLQTNRGGYGYTF TGTGCCAGCAGTTTACAGACCAACAGGGGAGGCTATGGCTACACTTTC
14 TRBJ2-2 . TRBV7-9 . CASSSRGYTGELFF TGTGCCAGCAGCTCACGGGGATACACCGGGGAGCTGTTTTTT
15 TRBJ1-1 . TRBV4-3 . CASSQDFSGGRRAFF TGCGCCAGCAGCCAAGACTTTTCGGGCGGCAGAAGGGCTTTCTTT
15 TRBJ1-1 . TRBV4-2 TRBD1 CASSQGGQAATEAFF TGTGCCAGCAGCCAAGGGGGACAGGCCGCCACTGAAGCTTTCTTT
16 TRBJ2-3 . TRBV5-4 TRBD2 CASSHSAGTSADTQYF TGTGCCAGCAGCCATTCAGCCGGGACTAGCGCTGATACGCAGTATTTT
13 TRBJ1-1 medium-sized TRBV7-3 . CASSSSQNTEAFF TGTGCCAGCAGCTCTTCCCAGAACACTGAAGCTTTCTTT
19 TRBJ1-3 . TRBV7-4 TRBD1 CASSGGDRPITSLRNTIYF TGTGCCAGCAGCGGGGGGGACAGACCTATCACCTCTCTGCGAAACACCATATATTTT
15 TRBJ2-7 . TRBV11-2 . CASSLSTASSYEQYF TGTGCCAGCAGCTTGTCGACAGCGAGCTCCTACGAGCAGTACTTC
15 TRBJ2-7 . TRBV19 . CASSIGGTSSYEQYF TGTGCCAGTAGTATTGGCGGGACCAGCTCCTACGAGCAGTACTTC
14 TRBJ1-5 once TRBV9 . CASSPQPMNQPQHF TGTGCCAGCAGTCCACAGCCTATGAATCAGCCCCAGCATTTT
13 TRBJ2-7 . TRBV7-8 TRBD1 CASSLVGTGEQYF TGTGCCAGCAGCTTAGTGGGGACAGGGGAGCAGTACTTC
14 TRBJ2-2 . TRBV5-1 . CASSLGTALGELFF TGCGCCAGCAGCTTGGGGACAGCTCTCGGGGAGCTGTTTTTT
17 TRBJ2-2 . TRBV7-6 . CASSDRARGRATGELFF TGTGCCAGCAGCGACCGGGCGCGGGGGCGCGCAACCGGGGAGCTGTTTTTT
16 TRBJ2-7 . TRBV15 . CATSREQSWGEGEQYF TGTGCCACCAGCAGAGAGCAGAGCTGGGGAGAGGGCGAGCAGTACTTC
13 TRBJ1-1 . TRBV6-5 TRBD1 CASSFRDSTEAFF TGTGCCAGCAGTTTCCGGGACAGCACTGAAGCTTTCTTT
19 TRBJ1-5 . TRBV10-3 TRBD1 CAISEYQPGQGLGNQPQHF TGTGCCATCAGTGAATATCAGCCGGGACAGGGTTTGGGCAATCAGCCCCAGCATTTT
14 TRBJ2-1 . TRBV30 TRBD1 CAWGTGASYNEQFF TGTGCCTGGGGGACAGGTGCCTCCTACAATGAGCAGTTCTTC
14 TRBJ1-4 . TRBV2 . CASSVVRVREKLFF TGTGCCAGCAGTGTAGTCCGGGTTCGTGAAAAACTGTTTTTT
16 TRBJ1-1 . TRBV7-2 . CASSPGTRGINTEAFF TGTGCCAGCAGCCCCGGGACTAGAGGCATAAACACTGAAGCTTTCTTT
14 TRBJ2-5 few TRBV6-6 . CASSYLDLAETQYF TGTGCCAGCAGTTACTTGGATCTCGCGGAGACCCAGTACTTC
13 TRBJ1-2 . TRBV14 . CASSQDEGFGYTF TGTGCCAGCAGCCAAGATGAAGGGTTTGGCTACACCTTC
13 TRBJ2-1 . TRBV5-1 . CASSGRNDYEQFF TGCGCCAGCAGTGGGAGAAACGACTATGAGCAGTTCTTC
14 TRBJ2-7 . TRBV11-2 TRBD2 CASSLGAGVWEQYF TGTGCCAGCAGCTTAGGGGCGGGAGTGTGGGAGCAGTACTTC
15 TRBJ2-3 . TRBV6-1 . CASSEALGGLDTQYF TGTGCCAGCAGTGAAGCCTTGGGGGGTTTGGATACGCAGTATTTT
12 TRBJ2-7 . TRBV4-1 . CASSESSYEQYF TGCGCCAGCAGCGAAAGCTCCTACGAGCAGTACTTC
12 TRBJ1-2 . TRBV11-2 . CASSLVQGGYTF TGTGCCAGCAGCTTAGTGCAGGGTGGCTACACCTTC
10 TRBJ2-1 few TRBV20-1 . CSAGPREQFF TGCAGTGCGGGGCCGCGGGAGCAGTTCTTC
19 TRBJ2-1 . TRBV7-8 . CASKGYEGLGGDSYNEQFF TGTGCCAGCAAAGGTTACGAGGGGTTGGGCGGGGACTCCTACAATGAGCAGTTCTTC
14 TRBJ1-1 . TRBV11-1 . CASSFADWNTEAFF TGTGCCAGCAGCTTTGCAGACTGGAACACTGAAGCTTTCTTT
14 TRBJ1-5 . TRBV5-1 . CASSLSGSNQPQHF TGCGCCAGCAGCTTATCAGGATCCAATCAGCCCCAGCATTTT